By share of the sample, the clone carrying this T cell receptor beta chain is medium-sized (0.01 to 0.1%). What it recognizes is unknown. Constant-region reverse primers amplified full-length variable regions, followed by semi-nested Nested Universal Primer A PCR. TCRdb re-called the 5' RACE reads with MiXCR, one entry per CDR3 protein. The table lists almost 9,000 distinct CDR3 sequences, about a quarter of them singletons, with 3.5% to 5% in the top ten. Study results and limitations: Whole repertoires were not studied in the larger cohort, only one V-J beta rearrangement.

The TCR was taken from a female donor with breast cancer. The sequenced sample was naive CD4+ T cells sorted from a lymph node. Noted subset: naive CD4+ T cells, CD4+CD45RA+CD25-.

Here the CDR3 DNA reads TGTGCCAGCAGCTTTCGCTCAGGGTCTGGGGCCAACGTCCTGACTTTC. This codes for CASSFRSGSGANVLTF. The V call is TRBV7-2, the J call TRBJ2-6, with D tentatively TRBD1 (5 bases). The CDR3 contains 16 residues. The germline V gene encodes CDR1 SGHTA and CDR2 FQGNSA. Trimming pared 3 bases from V and 1 base from J, leaving 10 bases between.